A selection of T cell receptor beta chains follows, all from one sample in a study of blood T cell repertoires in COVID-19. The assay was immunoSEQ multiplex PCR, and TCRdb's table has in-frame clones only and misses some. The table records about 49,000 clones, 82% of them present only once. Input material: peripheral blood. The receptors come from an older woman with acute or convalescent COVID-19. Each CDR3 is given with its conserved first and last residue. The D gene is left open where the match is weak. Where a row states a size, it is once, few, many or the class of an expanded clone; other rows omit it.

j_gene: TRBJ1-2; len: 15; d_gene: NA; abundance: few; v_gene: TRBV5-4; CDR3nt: TGTGCCAGCAGCCCTGGGGGGGGCAGTAGCTATGGCTACACCTTC; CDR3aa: CASSPGGGSSYGYTF
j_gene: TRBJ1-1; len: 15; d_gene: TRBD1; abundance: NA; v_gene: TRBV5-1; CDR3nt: TGCGCCAGCAGCTCCTTGGGACAGGGGGCCACTGAAGCTTTCTTT; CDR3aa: CASSSLGQGATEAFF
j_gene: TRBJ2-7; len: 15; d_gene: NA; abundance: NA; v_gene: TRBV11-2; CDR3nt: TGTGCCAGCAGCAACAGACGGGAAAGCTCCTACGAGCAGTACTTC; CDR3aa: CASSNRRESSYEQYF
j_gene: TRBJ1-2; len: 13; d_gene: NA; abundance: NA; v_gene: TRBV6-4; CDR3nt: TGTGCCAGCAGTGCAGGGACAAACTATGGCTACACCTTC; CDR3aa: CASSAGTNYGYTF
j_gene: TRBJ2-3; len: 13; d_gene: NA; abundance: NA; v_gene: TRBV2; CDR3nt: TGTGCCAGCAGCGTACACGAAACAGATACGCAGTATTTT; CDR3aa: CASSVHETDTQYF
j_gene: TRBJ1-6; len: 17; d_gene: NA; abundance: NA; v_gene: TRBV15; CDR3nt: TGTGCCACCAGCAGAGCCCGACTCCACTCCTATAATTCACCCCTCCACTTT; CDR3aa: CATSRARLHSYNSPLHF
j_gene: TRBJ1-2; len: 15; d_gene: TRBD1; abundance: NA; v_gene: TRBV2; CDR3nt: TGTGCCAGCAGTCCTATGATGACAGGGGAGATCGGCTACACCTTC; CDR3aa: CASSPMMTGEIGYTF
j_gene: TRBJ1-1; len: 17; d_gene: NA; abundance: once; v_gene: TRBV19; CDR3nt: TGTGCCAGTAGTATGTCAGGGCCACCATTTATGAACACTGAAGCTTTCTTT; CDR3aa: CASSMSGPPFMNTEAFF
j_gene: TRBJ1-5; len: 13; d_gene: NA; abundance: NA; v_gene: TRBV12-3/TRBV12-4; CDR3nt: TGTGCCAGCAGTTTAGCAGGGGATCAGCCCCAGCATTTT; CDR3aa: CASSLAGDQPQHF
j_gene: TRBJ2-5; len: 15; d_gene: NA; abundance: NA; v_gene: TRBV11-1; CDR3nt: TGTGCCAGCAGCTTGATTGGGACACCGGGAGAGACCCAGTACTTC; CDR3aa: CASSLIGTPGETQYF
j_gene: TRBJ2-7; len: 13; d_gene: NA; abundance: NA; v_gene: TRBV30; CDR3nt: TGTGCCTGGAGTTTTACCCCTCCGAGCGAGCAGTACTTC; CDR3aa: CAWSFTPPSEQYF
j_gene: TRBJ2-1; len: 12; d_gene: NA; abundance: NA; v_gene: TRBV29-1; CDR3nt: TGCAGCGTTCGAACAGGTTGGAATGAGCAGTTCTTC; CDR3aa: CSVRTGWNEQFF
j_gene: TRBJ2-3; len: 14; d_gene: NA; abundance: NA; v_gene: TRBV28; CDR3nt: TGTGCCAGTCTGATTGGGGGGGCTCAAGATACGCAGTATTTT; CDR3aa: CASLIGGAQDTQYF
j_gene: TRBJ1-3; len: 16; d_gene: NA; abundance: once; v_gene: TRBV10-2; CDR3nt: TGCGCCAGTAAGACAGGCCCCGACCACTCTGGAAACACCATATATTTT; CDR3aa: CASKTGPDHSGNTIYF
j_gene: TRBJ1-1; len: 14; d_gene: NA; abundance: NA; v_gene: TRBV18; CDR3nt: TGTGCCAGCTCACCACAGGGAGGTTACACTGAAGCTTTCTTT; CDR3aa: CASSPQGGYTEAFF
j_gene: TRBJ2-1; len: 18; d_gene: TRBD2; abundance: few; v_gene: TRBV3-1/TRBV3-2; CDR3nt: TGTGCCAGCAGCCCACGATGGCGACTAGCGGGCGGTAACAATGAGCAGTTCTTC; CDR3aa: CASSPRWRLAGGNNEQFF
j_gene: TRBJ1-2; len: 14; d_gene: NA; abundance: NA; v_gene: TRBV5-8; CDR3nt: TGTGCCAGCAGAGAGACGGGAGATAACTATGGCTACACCTTC; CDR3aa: CASRETGDNYGYTF
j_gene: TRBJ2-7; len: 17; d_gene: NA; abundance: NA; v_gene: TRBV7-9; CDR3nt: TGTGCCAGCAGCTACCTTGGGGGGCGGGAGAAACGCTACGAGCAGTACTTC; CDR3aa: CASSYLGGREKRYEQYF
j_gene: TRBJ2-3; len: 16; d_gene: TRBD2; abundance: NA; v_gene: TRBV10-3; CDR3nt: TGTGCCATCAGTGAGGGACAACGGGGGGTGGGAGATACGCAGTATTTT; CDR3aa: CAISEGQRGVGDTQYF
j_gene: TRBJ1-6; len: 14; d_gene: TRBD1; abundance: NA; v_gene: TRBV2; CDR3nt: TGTGCCAGCAGTGAAGGCAGGGGGCTTTCACCCCTCCACTTT; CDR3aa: CASSEGRGLSPLHF
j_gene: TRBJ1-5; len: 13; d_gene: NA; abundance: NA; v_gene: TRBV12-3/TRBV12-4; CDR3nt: TGTGCCAGCAGGGGCGGGACCCTTAAGCCCCAGCATTTT; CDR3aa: CASRGGTLKPQHF
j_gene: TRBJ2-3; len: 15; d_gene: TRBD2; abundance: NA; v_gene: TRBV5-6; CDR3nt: TGTGCCAGCAGCTTAGTAGCGGGGGGAACAGATACGCAGTATTTT; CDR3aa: CASSLVAGGTDTQYF
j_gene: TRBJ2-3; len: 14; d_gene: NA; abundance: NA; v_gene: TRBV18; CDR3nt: TGTGCCAGCTCACCAACAGGGAGGGCAGATACGCAGTATTTT; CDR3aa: CASSPTGRADTQYF
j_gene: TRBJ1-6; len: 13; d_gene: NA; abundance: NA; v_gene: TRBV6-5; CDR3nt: TGTGCCAGCAGTTATCCGGGACTTAACACCCTCCACTTT; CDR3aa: CASSYPGLNTLHF
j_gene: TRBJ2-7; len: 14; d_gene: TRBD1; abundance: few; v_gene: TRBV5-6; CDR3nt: TGTGCCAGCAGCTCGACAGGGGTAACCTACGAGCAGTACTTC; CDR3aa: CASSSTGVTYEQYF
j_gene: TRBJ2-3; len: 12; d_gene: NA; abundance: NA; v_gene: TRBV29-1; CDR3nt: TGCAGCGTTGATGGGGGCGCCGATACGCAGTATTTT; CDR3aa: CSVDGGADTQYF
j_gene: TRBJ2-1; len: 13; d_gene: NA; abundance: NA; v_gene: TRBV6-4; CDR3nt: TGTGCCAGCAGTGACCGACACTACAATGAGCAGTTCTTC; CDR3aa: CASSDRHYNEQFF
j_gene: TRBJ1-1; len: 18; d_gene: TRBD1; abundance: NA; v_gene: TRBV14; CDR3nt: TGTGCCAGCAGACAATCTTCCACCGGGACAGGTGCTTTCGGTGAAGCTTTCTTT; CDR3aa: CASRQSSTGTGAFGEAFF
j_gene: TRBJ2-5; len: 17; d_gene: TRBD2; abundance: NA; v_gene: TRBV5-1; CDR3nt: TGCGCCAGCAGCTTGGCCAACCTAGCGGGAGTTAAAGAGACCCAGTACTTC; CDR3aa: CASSLANLAGVKETQYF
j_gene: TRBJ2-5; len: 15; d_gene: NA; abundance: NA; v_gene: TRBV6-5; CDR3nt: TGTGCCAGCAGGAGGACAGCAGGAGACCAAGAGACCCAGTACTTC; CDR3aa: CASRRTAGDQETQYF
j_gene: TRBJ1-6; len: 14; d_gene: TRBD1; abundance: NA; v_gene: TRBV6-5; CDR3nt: TGTGCCAGCAGCCAGGGGGTAGTAAATTCACCCCTCCACTTT; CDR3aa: CASSQGVVNSPLHF
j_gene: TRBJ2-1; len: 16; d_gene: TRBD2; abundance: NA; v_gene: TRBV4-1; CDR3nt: TGCGCCAGCAGCCAAGTGGGGGGGGTTATTATGAATGAGCAGTTCTTC; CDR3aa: CASSQVGGVIMNEQFF
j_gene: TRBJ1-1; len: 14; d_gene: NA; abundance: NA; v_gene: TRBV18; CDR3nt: TGTGCCAGCTCACTGCAGGGTAAAAACACTGAAGCTTTCTTT; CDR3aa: CASSLQGKNTEAFF
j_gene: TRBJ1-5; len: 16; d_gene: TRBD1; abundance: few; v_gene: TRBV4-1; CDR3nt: TGCGCCAGCAGCCAAGTAAAGGGACAGGGATATCAGCCCCAGCATTTT; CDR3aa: CASSQVKGQGYQPQHF
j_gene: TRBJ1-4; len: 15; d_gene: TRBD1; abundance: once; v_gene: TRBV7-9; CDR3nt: TGTGCCAGCAGCTTCACAGGGGTTCCCAATGAAAAACTGTTTTTT; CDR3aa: CASSFTGVPNEKLFF
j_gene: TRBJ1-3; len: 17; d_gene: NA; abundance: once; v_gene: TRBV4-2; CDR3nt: TGTGCCAGCAGCCAAGATAATACGGGGAACTCTGGAAACACCATATATTTT; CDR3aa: CASSQDNTGNSGNTIYF
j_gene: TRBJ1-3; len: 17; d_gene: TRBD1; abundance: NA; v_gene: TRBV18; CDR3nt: TGTGCCAGCTCACCTAGGTTCGGGACAGGCTCTGGAAACACCATATATTTT; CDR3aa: CASSPRFGTGSGNTIYF
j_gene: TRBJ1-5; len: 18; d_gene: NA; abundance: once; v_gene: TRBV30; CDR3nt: TGTGCCTGGAGTGGGCTCGCGGGGGCCGCCGGGGGTAATCAGCCCCAGCATTTT; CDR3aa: CAWSGLAGAAGGNQPQHF
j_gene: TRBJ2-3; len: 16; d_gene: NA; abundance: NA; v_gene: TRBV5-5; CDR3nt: TGTGCCAGCAGCTTACCATGGGGCAAAAGCACAGATACGCAGTATTTT; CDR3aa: CASSLPWGKSTDTQYF
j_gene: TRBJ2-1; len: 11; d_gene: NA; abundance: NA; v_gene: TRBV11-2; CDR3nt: TGTGCCAGCAGCTTAATGGCTGAGCAGTTCTTC; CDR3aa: CASSLMAEQFF
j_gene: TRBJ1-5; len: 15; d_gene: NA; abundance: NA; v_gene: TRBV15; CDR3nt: TGTGCCACCAGCAGAGATCGGAGGCTGTACCAGCCCCAGCATTTT; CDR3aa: CATSRDRRLYQPQHF
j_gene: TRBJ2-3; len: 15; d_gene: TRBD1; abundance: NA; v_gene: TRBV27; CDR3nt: TGTGCCAGCAGGAGGGGGCAAAGAAGCACAGATACGCAGTATTTT; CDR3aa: CASRRGQRSTDTQYF
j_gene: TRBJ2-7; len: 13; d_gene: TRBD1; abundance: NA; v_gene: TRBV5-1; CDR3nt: TGCGCCAGCAGCTCGAACACCGGGACAGAGTGGACCTTC; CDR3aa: CASSSNTGTEWTF
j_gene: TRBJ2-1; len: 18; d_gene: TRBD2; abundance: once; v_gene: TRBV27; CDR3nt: TGTGCCAGCAGTTTATTAGCTTTTAGCGGGGCGGCGCCTAATGAGCAGTTCTTC; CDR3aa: CASSLLAFSGAAPNEQFF
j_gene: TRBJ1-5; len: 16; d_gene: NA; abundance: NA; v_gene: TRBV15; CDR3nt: TGTGCCACCAGCAGCCTCTTGAGAGGTTCCAATCAGCCCCAGCATTTT; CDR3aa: CATSSLLRGSNQPQHF
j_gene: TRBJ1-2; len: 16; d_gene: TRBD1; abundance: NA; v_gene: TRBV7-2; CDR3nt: TGTGCCAGCAGCCAACGTAGACAGGGGGCGGGCGATGGCTACACCTTC; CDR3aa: CASSQRRQGAGDGYTF
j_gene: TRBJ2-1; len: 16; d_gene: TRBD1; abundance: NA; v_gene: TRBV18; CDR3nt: TGTGCCAGCTCATCGCGGACAGGAGGCTCCTACAATGAGCAGTTCTTC; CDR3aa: CASSSRTGGSYNEQFF
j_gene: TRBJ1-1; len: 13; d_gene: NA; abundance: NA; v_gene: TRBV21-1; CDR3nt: TGTGCCAGCAATCGACAGGGGAACACTGAAGCTTTCTTT; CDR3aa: CASNRQGNTEAFF
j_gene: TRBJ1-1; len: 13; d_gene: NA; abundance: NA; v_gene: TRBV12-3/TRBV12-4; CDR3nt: TGTGCCAGCAACGTTCACCAACAGGGAAAAGCTTTCTTT; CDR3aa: CASNVHQQGKAFF
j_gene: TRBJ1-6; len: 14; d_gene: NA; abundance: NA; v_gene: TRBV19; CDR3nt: TGTGCCACTGCTGACGAGGGGGTTAATTCACCCCTCCACTTT; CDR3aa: CATADEGVNSPLHF
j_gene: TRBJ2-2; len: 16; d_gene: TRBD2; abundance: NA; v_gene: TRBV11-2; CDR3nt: TGTGCCAGCAGCTTATCGAGCGGGAGAATTATCGGGGAGCTGTTTTTT; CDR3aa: CASSLSSGRIIGELFF